The table lists the clone carrying this T cell receptor beta chain with a few counts. The data stem from a study of OX40 agonist ivuxolimab in advanced cancers. Study at large: Ivuxolimab, an agonist antibody against OX40 (CD134), was given to patients. Previous treatment with anti-PD-1, anti-PD-L1 or anti-CTLA-4 therapy was allowed; approximately 40% had received some.

Assay: immunoSEQ multiplex PCR; the TCRdb copy retains only in-frame clones and omits some. The table has around 100,000 clones, approximately 90% seen once. The CDR3 has 15 residues. V lost 4 bases, J lost 0 bases, and 9 bases lay in between. The germline V gene has CDR1 MDHEN and CDR2 SYDVKM. The genes are TRBV28 and TRBJ2-2; possibly TRBD1 for D (5 bases). The TCR sequence derives from an adult with an advanced solid tumor such as melanoma, head and neck, liver or kidney cancer. The starting material was CD4+ or CD8+ T cells sorted from blood, obtained in a trial of the OX40 agonist ivuxolimab. The CDR3 here is CASSSWTPNTGELFF. The CDR3, as DNA: TGTGCCAGCAGTTCTTGGACACCGAACACCGGGGAGCTGTTTTTT.